This T cell receptor beta chain was identified in a study of PD-1 blockade in classical Hodgkin lymphoma. The method was immunoSEQ multiplex PCR; TCRdb's version includes in-frame clones alone and lacks a portion of them. The sample includes about 41,000 clones, over 70% of them seen just once. The CDR3 has 13 residues. V lost 3 bases and J 5 bases, leaving 8 bases between the germline ends. The V gene's germline CDR1 is SGHTA and CDR2 FQGTGA. Every patient had relapsed following autologous stem cell transplantation, and cohorts differed in brentuximab vedotin exposure. The chain uses TRBV7-3 and TRBJ2-1, with D perhaps TRBD1 (5 bases). The sequence was collected from a human donor with classical Hodgkin lymphoma. This specimen was peripheral blood mononuclear cells (PBMCs), taken at baseline. CDR3 DNA: TGTGCCAGCAGCTTCACAGGCAACAATGAGCAGTTCTTC. It translates to CASSFTGNNEQFF.